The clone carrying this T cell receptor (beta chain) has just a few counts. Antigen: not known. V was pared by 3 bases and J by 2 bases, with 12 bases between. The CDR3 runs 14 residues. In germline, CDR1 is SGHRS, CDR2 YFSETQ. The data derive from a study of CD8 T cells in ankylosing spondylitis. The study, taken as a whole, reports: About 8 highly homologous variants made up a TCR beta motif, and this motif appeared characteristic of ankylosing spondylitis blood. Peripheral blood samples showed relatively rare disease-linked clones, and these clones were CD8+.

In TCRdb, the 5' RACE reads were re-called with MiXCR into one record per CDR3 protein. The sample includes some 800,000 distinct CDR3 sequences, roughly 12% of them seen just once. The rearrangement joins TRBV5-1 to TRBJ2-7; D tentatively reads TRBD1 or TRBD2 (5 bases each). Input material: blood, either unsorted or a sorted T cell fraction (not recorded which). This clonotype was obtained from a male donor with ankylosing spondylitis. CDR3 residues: CASSSGRVAYEQYF. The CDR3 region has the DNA TGCGCCAGCAGCTCGGGACGGGTGGCCTACGAGCAGTACTTC.